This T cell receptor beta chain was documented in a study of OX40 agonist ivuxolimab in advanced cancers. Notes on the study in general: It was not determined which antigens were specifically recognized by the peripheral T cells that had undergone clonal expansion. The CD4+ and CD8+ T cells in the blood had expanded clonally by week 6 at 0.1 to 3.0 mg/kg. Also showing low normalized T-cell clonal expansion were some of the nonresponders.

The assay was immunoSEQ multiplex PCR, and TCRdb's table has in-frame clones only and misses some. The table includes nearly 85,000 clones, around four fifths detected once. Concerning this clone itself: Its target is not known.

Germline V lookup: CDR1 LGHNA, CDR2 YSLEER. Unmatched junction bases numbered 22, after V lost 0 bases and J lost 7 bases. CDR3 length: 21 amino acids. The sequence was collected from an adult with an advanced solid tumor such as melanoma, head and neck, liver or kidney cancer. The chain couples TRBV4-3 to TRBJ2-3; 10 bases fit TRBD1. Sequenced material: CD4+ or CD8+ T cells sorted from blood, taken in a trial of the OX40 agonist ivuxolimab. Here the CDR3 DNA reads TGCGCCAGCAGCCAAGAAAGAACCCGCAACCCGGGACAGGGGCTTCGATATACGCAGTATTTT. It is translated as CASSQERTRNPGQGLRYTQYF.